The 4 T cell receptor beta chains given below trace back to one sample, sequenced in a study of T-cell reconstitution after alpha-beta-depleted transplantation in children. Unique molecular identifiers were incorporated when the TCRbeta library was constructed. TCRdb re-called the PCR reads with MiXCR, one entry per CDR3 protein. The sample has 900,000 or so distinct CDR3 sequences, roughly 15% seen once. The sample here was PBMCs, mostly from graft donor cells, taken 360 days after TCRalphabeta/CD19-depleted stem cell transplant. The receptors stem from a male patient aged 10 to 17 who had a stem cell transplant for acute lymphoblastic leukemia, so the T cells may come from the graft donor.

The gene calls are TRBV5-1 and TRBJ2-7; either TRBD1 or TRBD2 may supply D (6 bases each). The CDR3 has 15 amino acids. Looked up from germline, CDR1 is SGHRS and CDR2 is YFSETQ. V gave up 2 bases and J gave up 2 bases, with 14 bases separating them. The CDR3 is CASSFGGRATYEQYF. CDR3 in DNA: TGCGCCAGCAGCTTCGGGGGCAGGGCCACCTACGAGCAGTACTTC.

This clonotype was detected a few times. The chain is built from TRBV2 and TRBJ2-2; D is undetermined. This CDR3 has 16 amino acids. Trimming cost V 10 bases and J 7 bases, with 25 bases left between them. Germline V gives CDR1 SNHLY, CDR2 FYNNEI. The CDR3 spells CATAHGWAAQDGELFF. As DNA, the CDR3 is TGTGCCACCGCGCACGGGTGGGCGGCCCAAGACGGGGAGCTGTTTTTT. The full variable domain, its missing parts supplied by reference TRBV2 and TRBJ2-2, is EPEVTQTPSHQVTQMGQEVILRCVPISNHLYFYWYRQILGQKVEFLVSFYNNEISEKSEIFDDQFSVERPDGSNFTLKIRSTKLEDSAMYFCATAHGWAAQDGELFFGEGSRLTVL.

This clonotype was counted a few times. This chain links TRBV13 with TRBJ2-3; D uncertain. CDR3 length equals 18 residues. In germline, CDR1 is PRHDT, CDR2 FYEKMQ (reference sequence). The V end lost 6 bases, the J end lost 4 bases, and 26 bases lay between the germline ends. The DNA for the CDR3 is TGTGCCAGCAGAGAATCCAGGAGCAGGCAAAGGGCGGCAGATACGCAGTATTTT. The encoded protein is CASRESRSRQRAADTQYF.

This clonotype was detected a few times. The rearrangement uses TRBV29-1 and TRBJ1-5, with D uncertain. Per the germline V gene, CDR1 is SQVTM and CDR2 is ANQGSEA. Trimming left V 7 bases short and J 2 bases short, with 12 bases between. The CDR3 loop spans 13 amino acids. The CDR3 DNA sequence: TGCAGCGCGTGCCGGGGAGGCAATCAGCCCCAGCATTTT. Amino acids: CSACRGGNQPQHF.